The rows below give T cell receptor beta chains drawn from one sample of a study of blood T cell repertoires in COVID-19. Sequencing used immunoSEQ multiplex PCR; TCRdb keeps in-frame clones, though not all of them. The sample records about 82,000 clones, about 83% being singletons. What was sequenced was peripheral blood. Source of these receptors: a woman aged 60-70 years with acute or convalescent COVID-19. Each CDR3 is given with its conserved first and last residue. D genes are given only for firm matches. The size of a clone is reported for some rows only, either as once, few or many, or as a class for expanded clones.

.	TRBJ1-4	.	TRBV6-6	TGTGCCAGCATCGGAGCAACTAATGAAAAACTGTTTTTT	CASIGATNEKLFF
.	TRBJ1-1	.	TRBV11-3	TGTGCCAGCAATCCAGGGAGGGAGAACACTGAAGCTTTCTTT	CASNPGRENTEAFF
.	TRBJ2-7	.	TRBV27	TGTGCCAGCACCCGGCCAGGGAATTCCCACGAGCAGTACTTC	CASTRPGNSHEQYF
.	TRBJ1-3	.	TRBV19	TGTGCCAGTAGTGCCATGGGACTTCTTAACTCTGGAAACACCATATATTTT	CASSAMGLLNSGNTIYF
.	TRBJ2-7	.	TRBV11-1	TGTGCCAGCAGCTTAGGACAGTACGAGCAGTACTTC	CASSLGQYEQYF
TRBD2	TRBJ2-3	.	TRBV11-2	TGTGCCAGCAGCTTGCTCACTAGCGGGAGGACCTCAGGGACGCAGTATTTT	CASSLLTSGRTSGTQYF
.	TRBJ1-3	.	TRBV3-1/TRBV3-2	TGTGCCAGCAGCTGGAGCGGGGCGGGTGGAAACACCATATATTTT	CASSWSGAGGNTIYF
.	TRBJ1-2	.	TRBV10-3	TGTGCCATCAGTGAGCCCTATGCCTTGCAGGGTGATGGCTACACCTTC	CAISEPYALQGDGYTF
TRBD1	TRBJ1-2	.	TRBV27	TGTGCCAGCAGTAGGACCGGGACAGGGGTGGCGGGGTTAGATGGCTACACCTTC	CASSRTGTGVAGLDGYTF
.	TRBJ1-1	.	TRBV7-2	TGTGCCAGCAGCTTAGCTGCACAGGTGAACACTGAAGCTTTCTTT	CASSLAAQVNTEAFF
TRBD2	TRBJ2-1	medium-sized	TRBV27	TGTGCCAGCAGTTTGAGGGTTTCGGGAGGCTCCTACAATGAGCAGTTCTTC	CASSLRVSGGSYNEQFF
TRBD1	TRBJ1-6	.	TRBV3-1/TRBV3-2	TGTGCCAGCAGCCAAGGACAGGGGTACAATTCACCCCTCCACTTT	CASSQGQGYNSPLHF
.	TRBJ1-2	once	TRBV5-6	TGTGCCAGCAGCCCGACAGGACGTTATGGCTACACCTTC	CASSPTGRYGYTF
.	TRBJ1-2	.	TRBV9	TGTGCCAGCAGCGTAGGACAGACTTATGGCTACACCTTC	CASSVGQTYGYTF
TRBD1	TRBJ1-2	.	TRBV11-3	TGTGCCAGCAGCTTTGGACAGGAGAACGGCTACACCTTC	CASSFGQENGYTF
.	TRBJ2-7	.	TRBV6-2/TRBV6-3	TGTGCCAGCAGTTACCCCCAGGGGCGATCCTACGAGCAGTACTTC	CASSYPQGRSYEQYF
TRBD2	TRBJ2-1	.	TRBV5-4	TGTGCCAGCAGCTTGGCGGGCGGGAGCTCCTACAATGAGCAGTTCTTC	CASSLAGGSSYNEQFF
.	TRBJ1-4	.	TRBV27	TGTGCCAGCAGTTCCTTACCCGGGGGGGGAACTAATGAAAAACTGTTTTTT	CASSSLPGGGTNEKLFF
.	TRBJ2-5	once	TRBV18	TGTGCCAGCTCAGTCCAGAGGGAGACCCAGTACTTC	CASSVQRETQYF
.	TRBJ1-1	once	TRBV29-1	TGCAGCGTTGAACGGCAGGGGAACACTGAAGCTTTCTTT	CSVERQGNTEAFF
TRBD2	TRBJ2-5	.	TRBV2	TGTGCCAGCAGTCCTGGACTAGCGGGGGTCTCATTCCAAGAGACCCAGTACTTC	CASSPGLAGVSFQETQYF
.	TRBJ1-2	.	TRBV11-2	TGTGCCAGCAGCTTGTCAGGGGCCTCCTTCTATGGCTACACCTTC	CASSLSGASFYGYTF
TRBD1	TRBJ1-2	.	TRBV7-8	TGTGCCAGCAGCCCGATGGGACAGGGAACTAGAGGCTACACCTTC	CASSPMGQGTRGYTF
TRBD2	TRBJ2-6	few	TRBV6-1	TGTGCCAGCAGTGACCCGACTAGCTCAAACTCTGGGGCCAACGTCCTGACTTTC	CASSDPTSSNSGANVLTF
.	TRBJ1-1	.	TRBV4-2	TGTGCCAGCAGCCAACCGACCCCCAGGGGCGGGAACACTGAAGCTTTCTTT	CASSQPTPRGGNTEAFF
TRBD1	TRBJ1-2	.	TRBV28	TGTGCCAGCAGTTTGGCAGACAGGGACTATGGCTACACCTTC	CASSLADRDYGYTF
.	TRBJ2-5	.	TRBV3-1/TRBV3-2	TGTGCCAGCAGCCGACAGACCCAAGAGACCCAGTACTTC	CASSRQTQETQYF
.	TRBJ2-2	once	TRBV13	TGTGCCAGCAGCTTAGAGGAGGGAAGCGGGGAGCTGTTTTTT	CASSLEEGSGELFF
.	TRBJ1-1	.	TRBV6-5	TGTGCCAGCATACAGCAGGGTGGGAACACTGAAGCTTTCTTT	CASIQQGGNTEAFF
.	TRBJ1-1	.	TRBV2	TGTGCCAGCAGTAGACAGGTGTGGACTGAAGCTTTCTTT	CASSRQVWTEAFF
TRBD1	TRBJ1-5	.	TRBV7-2	TGTGCCAGCAGCTTGACTGGGACAGGCAATCAGCCCCAGCATTTT	CASSLTGTGNQPQHF
.	TRBJ2-7	.	TRBV10-3	TGTGCCATCAGTGTCAGGGTACACGAGCAGTACTTC	CAISVRVHEQYF
TRBD1	TRBJ1-4	.	TRBV7-9	TGTGCCAGCAGCCCCGGCCTGGGACAGGGGATTTCGACTAATGAAAAACTGTTTTTT	CASSPGLGQGISTNEKLFF
TRBD2	TRBJ2-4	.	TRBV11-3	TGTGCCAGCAGCTTAGTACTAGCGGGAGGGCGTGCCATTCAGTACTTC	CASSLVLAGGRAIQYF
TRBD2	TRBJ2-7	.	TRBV6-5	TGTGCCAGCAGTTACTCGACTAGCCCAAACTACGAGCAGTACTTC	CASSYSTSPNYEQYF
TRBD1	TRBJ1-2	.	TRBV5-5	TGTGCCAGCAGCTTGGAGGGGACAGGGAATTTGGCTGGCTCCTTC	CASSLEGTGNLAGSF
.	TRBJ1-4	.	TRBV15	TGTGCCACCAGCAGAGATAGGGCGCAGGGGGAAAAACTGTTTTTT	CATSRDRAQGEKLFF
TRBD1	TRBJ1-2	.	TRBV3-1/TRBV3-2	TGTGCCAGCAGCCAAGTACAGGGGGAACCTTATGGCTACACCTTC	CASSQVQGEPYGYTF
.	TRBJ2-6	.	TRBV19	TGTGCCAGTAGTAGACAGGCCCCCGGGGCCAACGTCCTGACTTTC	CASSRQAPGANVLTF
.	TRBJ1-2	.	TRBV5-5	TGTGCCAGCAGCTTGGGGGCCAAAGTCCTCTATGGCTACACCTTC	CASSLGAKVLYGYTF
.	TRBJ1-6	.	TRBV6-2/TRBV6-3	TGTGCCAGCAGTTACTCGTCGCTGACATATAATTCACCCCTCCACTTT	CASSYSSLTYNSPLHF
.	TRBJ1-1	few	TRBV19	TGTGCCAGTAGTTTGACACTGAGTTTGAACACTGAAGCTTTCTTT	CASSLTLSLNTEAFF
.	TRBJ1-2	.	TRBV25-1	TGTGCCAGCATGAGAGGGACTTTAGATGGCTACACCTTC	CASMRGTLDGYTF